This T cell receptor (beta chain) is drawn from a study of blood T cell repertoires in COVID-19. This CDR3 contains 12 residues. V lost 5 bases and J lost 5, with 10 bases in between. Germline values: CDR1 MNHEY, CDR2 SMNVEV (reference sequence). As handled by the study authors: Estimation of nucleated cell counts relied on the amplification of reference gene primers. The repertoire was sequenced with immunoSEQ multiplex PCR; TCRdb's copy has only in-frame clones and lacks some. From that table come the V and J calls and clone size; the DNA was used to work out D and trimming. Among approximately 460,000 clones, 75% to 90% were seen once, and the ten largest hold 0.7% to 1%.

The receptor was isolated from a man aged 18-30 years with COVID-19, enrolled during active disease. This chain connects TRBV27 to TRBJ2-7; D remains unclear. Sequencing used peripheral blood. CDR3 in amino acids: CASSDRGDEQYF. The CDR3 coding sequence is TGTGCCAGCAGTGATCGAGGCGACGAGCAGTACTTC.